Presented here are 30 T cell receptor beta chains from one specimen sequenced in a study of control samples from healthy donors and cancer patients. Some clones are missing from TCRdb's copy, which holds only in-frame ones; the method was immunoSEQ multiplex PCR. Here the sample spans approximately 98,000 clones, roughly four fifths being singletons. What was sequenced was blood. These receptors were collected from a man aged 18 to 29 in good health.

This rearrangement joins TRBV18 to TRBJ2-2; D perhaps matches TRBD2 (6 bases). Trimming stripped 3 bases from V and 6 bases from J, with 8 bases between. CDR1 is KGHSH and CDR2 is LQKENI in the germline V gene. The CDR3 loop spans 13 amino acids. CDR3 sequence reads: CASSPGRSGELFF. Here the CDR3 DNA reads TGTGCCAGCTCACCGGGGAGGTCCGGGGAGCTGTTTTTT.

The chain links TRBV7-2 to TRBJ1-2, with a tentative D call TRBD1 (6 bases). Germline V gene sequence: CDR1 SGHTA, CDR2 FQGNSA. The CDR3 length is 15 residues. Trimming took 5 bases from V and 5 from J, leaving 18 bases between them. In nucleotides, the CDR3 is TGTGCCAGCAGCCCCCAGGGGCTCGAGGGTTATGGCTACACCTTC. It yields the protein CASSPQGLEGYGYTF.

The CDR3 coding sequence is TGTGCCAGCAGTGAGGGTTCTACACAGGGTCGAGGCACTGAAGCTTTCTTT. Translated, it gives CASSEGSTQGRGTEAFF. This chain links TRBV25-1 with TRBJ1-1; possible D gene TRBD1, 6 bases. The CDR3 sequence is 17 residues long. Per germline, CDR1 MGHDK and CDR2 SYGVNS. V was cut by 3 bases and J by 4 bases, with 21 bases left in between.

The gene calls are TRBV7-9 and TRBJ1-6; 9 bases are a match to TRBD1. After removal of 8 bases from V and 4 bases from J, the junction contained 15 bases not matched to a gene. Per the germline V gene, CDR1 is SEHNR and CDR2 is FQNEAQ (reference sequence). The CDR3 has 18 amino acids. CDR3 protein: CASAKSGDRDFYNSPLHF. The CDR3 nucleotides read TGTGCCAGCGCGAAATCGGGGGACAGGGACTTTTATAATTCACCCCTCCACTTT. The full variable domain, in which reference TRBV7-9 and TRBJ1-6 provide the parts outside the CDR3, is DTGVSQNPRHKITKRGQNVTFRCDPISEHNRLYWYRQTLGQGPEFLTYFQNEAQLEKSRLLSDRFSAERPKGSFSTLEIQRTEQGDSAMYLCASAKSGDRDFYNSPLHFGNGTRLTVT.

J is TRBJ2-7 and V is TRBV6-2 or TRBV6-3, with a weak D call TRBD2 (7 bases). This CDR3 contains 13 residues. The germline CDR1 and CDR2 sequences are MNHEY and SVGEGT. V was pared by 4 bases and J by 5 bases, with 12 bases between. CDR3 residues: CASSFAGAHEQYV. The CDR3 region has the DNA TGTGCCAGCAGTTTTGCGGGGGCCCACGAGCAGTACGTC.

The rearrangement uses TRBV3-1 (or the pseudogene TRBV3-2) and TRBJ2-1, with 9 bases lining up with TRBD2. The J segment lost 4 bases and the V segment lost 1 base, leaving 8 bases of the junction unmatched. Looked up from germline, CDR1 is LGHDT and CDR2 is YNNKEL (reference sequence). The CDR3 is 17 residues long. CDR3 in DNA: TGTGCCAGCAGCCAAGCGATAGCGGGGGCACTATACAATGAGCAGTTCTTC. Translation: CASSQAIAGALYNEQFF.

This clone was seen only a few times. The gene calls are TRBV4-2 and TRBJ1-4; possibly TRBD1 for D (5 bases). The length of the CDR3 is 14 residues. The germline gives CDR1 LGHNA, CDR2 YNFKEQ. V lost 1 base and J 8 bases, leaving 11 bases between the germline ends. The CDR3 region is CASSQGPGGEKLFF. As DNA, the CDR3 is TGTGCCAGCAGCCAAGGTCCGGGGGGGGAAAAACTGTTTTTT.

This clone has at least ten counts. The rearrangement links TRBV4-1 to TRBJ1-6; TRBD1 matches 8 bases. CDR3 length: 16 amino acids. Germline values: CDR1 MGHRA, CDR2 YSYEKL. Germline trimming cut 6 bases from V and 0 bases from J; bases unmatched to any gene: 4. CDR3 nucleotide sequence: TGCGCCAGCAGGCGGACAGGGAGCTCCTATAATTCACCCCTCCACTTT. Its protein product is CASRRTGSSYNSPLHF.

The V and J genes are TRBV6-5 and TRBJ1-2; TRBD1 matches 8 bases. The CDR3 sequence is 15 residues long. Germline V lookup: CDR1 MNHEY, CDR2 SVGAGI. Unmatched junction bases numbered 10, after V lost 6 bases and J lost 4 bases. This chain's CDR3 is CASSVDRGQGYGYTF. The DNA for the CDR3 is TGTGCCAGCAGCGTTGACAGGGGCCAGGGCTATGGCTACACCTTC.

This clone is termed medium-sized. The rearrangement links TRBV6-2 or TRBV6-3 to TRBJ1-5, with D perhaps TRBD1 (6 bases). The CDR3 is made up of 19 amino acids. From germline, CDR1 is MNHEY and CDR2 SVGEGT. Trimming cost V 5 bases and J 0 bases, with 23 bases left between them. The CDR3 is CASSPEGRGGAYSNQPQHF. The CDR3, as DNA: TGTGCCAGCAGTCCCGAAGGGAGGGGGGGAGCTTATAGCAATCAGCCCCAGCATTTT.

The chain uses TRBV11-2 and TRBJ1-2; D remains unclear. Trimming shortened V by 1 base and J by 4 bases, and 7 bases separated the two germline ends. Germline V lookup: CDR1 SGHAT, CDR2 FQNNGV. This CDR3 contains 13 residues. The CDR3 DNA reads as TGTGCCAGCAGCTTAGTTTGGAGCTATGGCTACACCTTC. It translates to CASSLVWSYGYTF.

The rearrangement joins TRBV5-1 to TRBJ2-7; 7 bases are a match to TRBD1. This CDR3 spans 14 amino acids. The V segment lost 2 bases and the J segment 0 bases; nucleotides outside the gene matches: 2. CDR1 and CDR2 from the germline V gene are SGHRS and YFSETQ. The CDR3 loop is CASSLGTVSYEQYF. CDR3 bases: TGCGCCAGCAGCTTAGGGACAGTCTCCTACGAGCAGTACTTC.

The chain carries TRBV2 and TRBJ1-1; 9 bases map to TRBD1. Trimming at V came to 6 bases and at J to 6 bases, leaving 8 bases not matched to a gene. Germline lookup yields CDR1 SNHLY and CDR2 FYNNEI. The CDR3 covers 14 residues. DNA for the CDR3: TGTGCCAGCAGAAGAACAGGGGGCTGGGCTGAAGCTTTCTTT. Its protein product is CASRRTGGWAEAFF.

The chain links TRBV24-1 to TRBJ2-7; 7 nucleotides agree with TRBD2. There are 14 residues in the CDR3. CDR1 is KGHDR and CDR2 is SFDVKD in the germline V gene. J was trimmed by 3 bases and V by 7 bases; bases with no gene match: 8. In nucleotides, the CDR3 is TGTGCCACCAGATGGGCGGGGGAATGCTACGAGCAGTACGTC. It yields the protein CATRWAGECYEQYV.

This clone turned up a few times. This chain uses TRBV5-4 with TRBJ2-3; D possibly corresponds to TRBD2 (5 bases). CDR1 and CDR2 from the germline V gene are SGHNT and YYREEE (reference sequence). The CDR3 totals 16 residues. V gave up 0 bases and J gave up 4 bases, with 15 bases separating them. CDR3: CASSLGQGGWADTQYF. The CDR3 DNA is TGTGCCAGCAGCTTGGGGCAAGGCGGGTGGGCAGATACGCAGTATTTT.

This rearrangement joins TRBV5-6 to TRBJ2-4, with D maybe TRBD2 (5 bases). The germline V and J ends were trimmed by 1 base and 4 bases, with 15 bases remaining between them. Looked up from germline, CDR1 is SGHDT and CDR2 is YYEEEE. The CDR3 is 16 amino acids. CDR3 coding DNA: TGTGCCAGCAGCTTGATGACCGGGATGACAAAAAACATTCAGTACTTC. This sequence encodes CASSLMTGMTKNIQYF. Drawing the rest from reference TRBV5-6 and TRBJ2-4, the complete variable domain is DAGVTQSPTHLIKTRGQQVTLRCSPKSGHDTVSWYQQALGQGPQFIFQYYEEEERQRGNFPDRFSGHQFPNYSSELNVNALLLGDSALYLCASSLMTGMTKNIQYFGAGTRLSVL.

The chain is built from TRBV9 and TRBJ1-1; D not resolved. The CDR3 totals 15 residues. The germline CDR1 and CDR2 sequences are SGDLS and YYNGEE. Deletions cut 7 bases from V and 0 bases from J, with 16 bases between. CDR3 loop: CASGSSAHMNTEAFF. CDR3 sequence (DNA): TGTGCCAGCGGAAGTTCGGCCCATATGAACACTGAAGCTTTCTTT.

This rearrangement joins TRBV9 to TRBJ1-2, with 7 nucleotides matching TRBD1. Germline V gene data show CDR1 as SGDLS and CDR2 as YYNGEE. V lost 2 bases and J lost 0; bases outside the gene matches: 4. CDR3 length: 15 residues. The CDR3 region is CASSVTGAANYGYTF. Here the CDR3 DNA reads TGTGCCAGCAGCGTCACAGGGGCTGCTAACTATGGCTACACCTTC.

CDR3 protein: CASTQGLGYTEAFF. As DNA, the CDR3 is TGTGCCAGCACCCAGGGTCTTGGGTACACTGAAGCTTTCTTT. The chain couples TRBV3-1 (or the pseudogene TRBV3-2) to TRBJ1-1, with D perhaps matching TRBD1 (5 bases). Trimming pared 7 bases from V and 3 bases from J, leaving 15 bases between. The CDR3 sequence is 14 residues long. CDR1 is LGHDT, CDR2 YNNKEL, per germline (reference sequence).

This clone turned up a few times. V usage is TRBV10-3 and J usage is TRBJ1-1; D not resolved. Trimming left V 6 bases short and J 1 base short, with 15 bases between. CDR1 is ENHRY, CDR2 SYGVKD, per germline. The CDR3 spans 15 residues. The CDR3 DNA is TGTGCCATCAGATTGGACGGGAACCCGAACACTGAAGCTTTCTTT. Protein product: CAIRLDGNPNTEAFF.

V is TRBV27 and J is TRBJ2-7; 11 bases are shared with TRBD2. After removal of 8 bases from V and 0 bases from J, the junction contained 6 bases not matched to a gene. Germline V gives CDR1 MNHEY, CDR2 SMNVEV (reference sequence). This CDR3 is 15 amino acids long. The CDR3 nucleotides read TGTGCCAGCTACACCACTAGCGGGGGCTCCTACGAGCAGTACTTC. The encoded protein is CASYTTSGGSYEQYF.

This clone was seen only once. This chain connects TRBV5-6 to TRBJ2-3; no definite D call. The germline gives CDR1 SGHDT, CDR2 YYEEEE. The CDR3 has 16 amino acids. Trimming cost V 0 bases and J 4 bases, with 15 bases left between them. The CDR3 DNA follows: TGTGCCAGCAGCTTGGCCGTCGTCCCTAGGGCAGATACGCAGTATTTT. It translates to CASSLAVVPRADTQYF.

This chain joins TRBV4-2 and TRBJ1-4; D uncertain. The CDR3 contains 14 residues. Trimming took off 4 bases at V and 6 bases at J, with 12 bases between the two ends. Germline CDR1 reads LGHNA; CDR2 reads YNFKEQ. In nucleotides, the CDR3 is TGTGCCAGCAGCCCTGGGCAGTATTATGAAAAACTGTTTTTT. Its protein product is CASSPGQYYEKLFF.

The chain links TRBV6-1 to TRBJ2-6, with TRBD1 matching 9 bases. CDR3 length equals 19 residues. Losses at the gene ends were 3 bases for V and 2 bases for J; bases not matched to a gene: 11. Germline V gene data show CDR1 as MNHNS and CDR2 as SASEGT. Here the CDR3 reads CASSDWPGQGMTGANVLTF. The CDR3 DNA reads TGTGCCAGCAGTGATTGGCCGGGACAGGGTATGACTGGGGCCAACGTCCTGACTTTC.

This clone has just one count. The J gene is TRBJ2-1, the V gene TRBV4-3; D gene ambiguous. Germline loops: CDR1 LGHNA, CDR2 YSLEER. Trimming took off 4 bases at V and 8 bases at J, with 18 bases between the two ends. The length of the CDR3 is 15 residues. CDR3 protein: CASSPEFQRSHEQFF. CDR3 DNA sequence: TGCGCCAGCAGCCCAGAGTTTCAGCGCTCCCATGAGCAGTTCTTC.

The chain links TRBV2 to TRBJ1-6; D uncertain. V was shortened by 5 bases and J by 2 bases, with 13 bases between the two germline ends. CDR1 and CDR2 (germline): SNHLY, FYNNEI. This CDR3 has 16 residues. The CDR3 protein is CASSTVRQAYNSPLHF. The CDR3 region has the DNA TGTGCCAGCAGTACGGTTAGGCAGGCCTATAATTCACCCCTCCACTTT.

CDR3 nucleotides: TGTGCCAGCAGCGGTGGGGCTGCCGGAGAGACCCAGTACTTC. It codes for CASSGGAAGETQYF. The chain uses TRBV9 and TRBJ2-5; D perhaps matches TRBD1 (5 bases). V was pared by 3 bases and J by 4 bases, with 13 bases between. Looked up from germline, CDR1 is SGDLS and CDR2 is YYNGEE. The CDR3 is made up of 14 amino acids.

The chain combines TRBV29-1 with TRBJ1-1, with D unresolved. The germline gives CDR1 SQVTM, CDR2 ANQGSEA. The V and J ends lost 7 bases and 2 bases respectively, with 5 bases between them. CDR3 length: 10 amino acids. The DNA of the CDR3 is TGCAGCGGACAAAACACTGAAGCTTTCTTT. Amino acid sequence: CSGQNTEAFF.

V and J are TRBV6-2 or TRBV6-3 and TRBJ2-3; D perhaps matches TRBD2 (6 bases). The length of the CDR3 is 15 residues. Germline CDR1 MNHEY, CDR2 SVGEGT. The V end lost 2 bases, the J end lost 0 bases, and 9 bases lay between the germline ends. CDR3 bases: TGTGCCAGCAGTTACAATCTAGCGAGCACAGATACGCAGTATTTT. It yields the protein CASSYNLASTDTQYF.

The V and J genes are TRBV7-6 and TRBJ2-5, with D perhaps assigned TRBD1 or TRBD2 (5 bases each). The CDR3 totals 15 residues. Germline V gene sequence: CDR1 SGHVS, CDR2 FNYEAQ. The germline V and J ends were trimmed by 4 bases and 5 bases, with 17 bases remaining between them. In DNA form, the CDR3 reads TGTGCCAGCAGCTCAGCCGGGACGGAAGGGGAGACCCAGTACTTC. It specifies CASSSAGTEGETQYF.